This TCR beta chain was recorded in a study of blood T cell repertoires in COVID-19. Study-wide background: The samples span acute and convalescent COVID-19 from the United States, Italy and Spain. From T cells, B-cell-depleted T cells, or PBMCs came the material, which was cDNA or gDNA.

Study processing details: Nucleated cell counts were estimated from reference gene primer amplification. Using immunoSEQ multiplex PCR, the repertoire was profiled, and TCRdb retains in-frame clones only, with some absent. The V and J calls and clone size are taken from that table; D and trimming were inferred from the DNA. The table shows some 670,000 clones, with 85% to 90% occurring only once. In germline, CDR1 is MNHEY, CDR2 SVGAGI. The V end was cut by 8 bases, the J end by 0 bases, with 12 bases between. The CDR3 length is 14 residues. Sequenced sample: peripheral blood. The V call is TRBV6-5, the J call TRBJ2-3; D call uncertain. This receptor was taken from a woman under 30 with acute or convalescent COVID-19. CDR3 nucleotide sequence: TGTGCCAGCCGTAGAACTTACAGCACAGATACGCAGTATTTT. The encoded protein is CASRRTYSTDTQYF.